Following are 27 T cell receptor beta chains from one sample sequenced in a study of T cell repertoires in ileal Crohn's disease. Assay: immunoSEQ multiplex PCR; the TCRdb copy retains only in-frame clones and omits some. The data hold 5,500 to 8,500 clones, with 70% observed a single time. The sample comprised ileal tissue. The receptors were gathered from an adult with Crohn's disease.

The count of this clone is one. The rearrangement uses TRBV6-5 and TRBJ1-1; no clear D. V lost 6 bases to trimming and J lost 0 bases, with 11 bases between them. Germline CDR1 is MNHEY and CDR2 is SVGAGI. There are 14 residues in the CDR3. The CDR3 here is CASSLSGLNTEAFF. The DNA for the CDR3 is TGTGCCAGCAGCTTAAGCGGGCTGAACACTGAAGCTTTCTTT.

The chain uses TRBV28 and TRBJ2-3; possible D gene TRBD2, 6 bases. CDR1 MDHEN and CDR2 SYDVKM come from the germline V gene. The CDR3 length is 13 residues. Trimming left V 4 bases short and J 5 bases short, with 10 bases between. Written as DNA, the CDR3 is TGTGCCAGCAGTTCCGGGACTCTAGATACGCAGTATTTT. Protein: CASSSGTLDTQYF.

This chain links TRBV2 with TRBJ2-6; weak D call: TRBD1 (5 bases). V dropped 6 bases and J dropped 2 bases, with 14 bases sitting between them. The CDR3 spans 16 residues. The germline V gene has CDR1 SNHLY and CDR2 FYNNEI. CDR3 in amino acids: CASSEEGVPGANVLTF. DNA for the CDR3: TGTGCCAGCAGCGAGGAAGGGGTTCCTGGGGCCAACGTCCTGACTTTC. Supplemented by reference TRBV2 and TRBJ2-6, the full variable domain reads EPEVTQTPSHQVTQMGQEVILRCVPISNHLYFYWYRQILGQKVEFLVSFYNNEISEKSEIFDDQFSVERPDGSNFTLKIRSTKLEDSAMYFCASSEEGVPGANVLTFGAGSRLTVL.

This clone appeared once. CDR3 DNA: TGTGCCAGCAGTACAGGGGGCACAGATACGCAGTATTTT. This encodes CASSTGGTDTQYF. This chain joins TRBV6-4 and TRBJ2-3; the match to TRBD1 covers 7 bases. The CDR3 has 13 amino acids. J gave up 1 base and V 5 bases, and 0 bases lay outside the gene matches. Germline V gene lookup returns CDR1 MRHNA and CDR2 SNTAGT.

The gene calls are TRBV19 and TRBJ2-7, with 8 bases lining up with TRBD2. The J segment lost 5 bases and the V segment lost 7 bases, leaving 13 bases of the junction unmatched. The CDR3 is 15 residues long. Germline V gene data show CDR1 as LNHDA and CDR2 as SQIVND (reference sequence). The CDR3 DNA is TGTGCCAGTACCTCACGGCGGGGGGTCGTCGACGAGCAGTACTTC. It specifies CASTSRRGVVDEQYF. Supplemented by reference TRBV19 and TRBJ2-7, the full variable domain reads DGGITQSPKYLFRKEGQNVTLSCEQNLNHDAMYWYRQDPGQGLRLIYYSQIVNDFQKGDIAEGYSVSREKKESFPLTVTSAQKNPTAFYLCASTSRRGVVDEQYFGPGTRLTVT.

The V gene is TRBV5-4, the J gene TRBJ2-7; a weak D match, TRBD2 (6 bases). V was cut by 3 bases and J by 3 bases, with 10 bases left in between. Germline-derived CDR1 and CDR2 are SGHNT and YYREEE (reference sequence). The CDR3 contains 13 residues. The CDR3 is CASSWDLIYEQYF. Written as DNA, the CDR3 is TGTGCCAGCAGCTGGGACTTAATCTACGAGCAGTACTTC.

Only one count was recorded for this clone. The J gene is TRBJ2-7, the V gene TRBV4-3; weak D call: TRBD2 (6 bases). The germline V gene has CDR1 LGHNA and CDR2 YSLEER. The CDR3 has 16 amino acids. Trimming stripped 0 bases from V and 0 bases from J, with 12 bases between. This CDR3 reads CASSQDYDGSSYEQYF. CDR3 nucleotides: TGCGCCAGCAGCCAAGATTATGACGGGAGCTCCTACGAGCAGTACTTC.

The J gene is TRBJ1-5, the V gene TRBV7-6; 8 bases are a match to TRBD1. The CDR3 runs 17 residues. With V trimmed by 1 base and J by 5 bases, 10 bases remained unmatched. The germline gives CDR1 SGHVS, CDR2 FNYEAQ. The CDR3 region is CASSLGTSGDRYQPQHF. CDR3 in DNA: TGTGCCAGCAGCTTAGGAACCTCGGGGGACAGGTATCAGCCCCAGCATTTT.

The chain recombines TRBV4-2 with TRBJ2-7; 11 nucleotides align to TRBD2. The germline V gene has CDR1 LGHNA and CDR2 YNFKEQ. With 4 bases clipped from V and 2 bases from J, the junction kept 4 bases outside the gene matches. This CDR3 is built from 15 residues. In nucleotides, the CDR3 is TGTGCCAGCAGCCCTTTTAGCGGGGGGGCCTACGAGCAGTACTTC. It codes for CASSPFSGGAYEQYF.

This clone was picked up a small number of times. The rearrangement joins TRBV18 to TRBJ1-2; D is perhaps TRBD1 (5 bases). V shed 4 bases and J shed 3 bases, with 6 bases lying between them. This CDR3 spans 12 amino acids. The germline CDR1 and CDR2 sequences are KGHSH and LQKENI. This CDR3 is CASSLQDYGYTF. CDR3 nucleotides: TGTGCCAGCTCACTACAGGACTATGGCTACACCTTC.

In its sample, this clone was seen once. The chain recombines TRBV9 with TRBJ2-7, with a weak D call TRBD2 (6 bases). Germline V gene lookup returns CDR1 SGDLS and CDR2 YYNGEE. The CDR3 has 14 amino acids. V lost 0 bases, J lost 5 bases, and 12 bases lay in between. The CDR3 loop is CASSVGQGGNEQYF. The CDR3 DNA follows: TGTGCCAGCAGCGTAGGCCAGGGAGGAAACGAGCAGTACTTC.

This rearrangement joins TRBV28 to TRBJ2-5, with 10 bases matching TRBD2. CDR1 is MDHEN and CDR2 is SYDVKM in the germline V gene. This CDR3 comprises 16 residues. The V and J ends lost 1 base and 4 bases, in that order; junction bases with no gene match: 6. The CDR3 DNA sequence: TGTGCCAGCAGTTTATCCGCTAGCGGGGGACGAGAGACCCAGTACTTC. Its protein product is CASSLSASGGRETQYF.

DNA of the CDR3: TGTGCCAGCAGCTCCTACGGGGGGGCGGTAAAGACCCAGTACTTC. Translated: CASSSYGGAVKTQYF. The chain employs TRBV7-6 and TRBJ2-5; 8 bases line up with TRBD2. V lost 4 bases, J lost 6 bases, and 10 bases stayed unmatched. The CDR3 runs to 15 residues. From germline, CDR1 is SGHVS and CDR2 FNYEAQ.

The DNA of the CDR3 is TGCGCCAGCAGCCAAGAGAGACTAGCGGGGGATAGGGAGCAGTTCTTC. Residues: CASSQERLAGDREQFF. The chain recombines TRBV4-1 with TRBJ2-1; 12 positions match TRBD2. The CDR3 runs to 16 residues. The V gene end was trimmed by 0 bases and the J gene end by 10 bases; junction bases not matched to a gene: 7. Germline V gene data show CDR1 as MGHRA and CDR2 as YSYEKL.

In this sample, this clone turned up a few times. The chain combines TRBV27 with TRBJ1-5, with 7 bases identical to TRBD1. J was trimmed by 1 base and V by 5 bases; bases with no gene match: 2. The CDR3 contains 14 residues. CDR1 is MNHEY, CDR2 SMNVEV, per germline (reference sequence). CDR3 residues: CASSVQGSNQPQHF. The CDR3 DNA sequence: TGTGCCAGCAGTGTACAGGGGAGCAATCAGCCCCAGCATTTT.

The chain is built from TRBV28 and TRBJ1-2; D unresolved. V dropped 6 bases and J dropped 0 bases, with 8 bases sitting between them. CDR1 and CDR2 from the germline V gene are MDHEN and SYDVKM. The CDR3 length is 13 residues. The CDR3 region has the DNA TGTGCCAGCAGGTCTTCCGCTAACTATGGCTACACCTTC. Protein sequence: CASRSSANYGYTF.

This clone was seen more than once but under ten times. The chain carries TRBV11-2 and TRBJ2-3; weak D call: TRBD2 (7 bases). V was shortened by 5 bases and J by 2 bases, with 11 bases between the two germline ends. Germline assignment: CDR1 SGHAT and CDR2 FQNNGV. This CDR3 has 14 residues. CDR3: CASSPGGFTDTQYF. CDR3 DNA: TGTGCCAGCAGCCCGGGGGGCTTCACAGATACGCAGTATTTT.

J is TRBJ2-1 and V is TRBV1; the table assigns TRBD1, which was not confirmed against the DNA. TRBV1 is given as a pseudogene. The CDR3 loop spans 22 amino acids. The CDR3 coding sequence is TGCACCAGCACCCCTAGTGGGCAGGGGGCTTCCCCAGCAGGGTCCTCCTACAATGAGCAGTTCTTC. As protein: CTSTPSGQGASPAGSSYNEQFF.

This rearrangement joins TRBV5-1 to TRBJ2-3; 9 bases fit TRBD2. Germline V lookup: CDR1 SGHRS, CDR2 YFSETQ. The CDR3 has 16 amino acids. V was pared by 0 bases and J by 5 bases, with 7 bases of the junction left unmatched. The CDR3 reads CASSLDGGGAVDTQYF. Written as DNA, the CDR3 is TGCGCCAGCAGCTTGGATGGCGGGGGGGCCGTAGATACGCAGTATTTT.

This clone was observed a few times. V gene TRBV6-5 combines with J gene TRBJ2-7; D is perhaps TRBD2 (5 bases). The CDR3 has 14 amino acids. V was cut by 0 bases and J by 2 bases, with 8 bases left in between. Germline V CDR1 and CDR2: MNHEY, SVGAGI. The CDR3 reads CASSYSEGTYEQYF. CDR3 coding DNA: TGTGCCAGCAGTTACTCAGAGGGCACCTACGAGCAGTACTTC.

The genes are TRBV18 and TRBJ1-1, with D possibly being TRBD1 (5 bases). Germline-derived CDR1 and CDR2 are KGHSH and LQKENI. The CDR3 loop spans 11 amino acids. Trimming removed 4 bases from V and 8 bases from J, with 8 bases in between. The CDR3 sequence is CASSLQEEAFF. CDR3 DNA sequence: TGTGCCAGCTCACTACAGGAGGAAGCTTTCTTT.

The chain couples TRBV23-1 to TRBJ2-7; D not resolved. TRBV23-1 is an ORF; its function is uncertain. The CDR3 consists of 16 residues. The V end was cut by 2 bases, the J end by 3 bases, with 17 bases between. This CDR3 reads CASSQRLDSTYYEQYF. The CDR3 DNA reads as TGCGCCAGCAGTCAACGCCTCGACTCGACTTACTACGAGCAGTACTTC.

V usage is TRBV25-1 and J usage is TRBJ1-1; perhaps TRBD1 as D (6 bases). V lost 6 bases and J 5 bases, leaving 13 bases between the germline ends. This CDR3 has 13 amino acids. Germline V gene data show CDR1 as MGHDK and CDR2 as SYGVNS. CDR3 coding DNA: TGTGCCAGCAGCCACAGGGTTCGGACTGAAGCTTTCTTT. It yields the protein CASSHRVRTEAFF.

The chain has TRBV7-2 and TRBJ2-3; D possibly corresponds to TRBD2 (6 bases). This CDR3 is 12 amino acids long. Germline V gene lookup returns CDR1 SGHTA and CDR2 FQGNSA. V was cut by 3 bases and J by 6 bases, with 7 bases left in between. The CDR3 nucleotides read TGTGCCAGCAGCTTTGCGGGGGATACGCAGTATTTT. This translates into CASSFAGDTQYF.

The genes are TRBV19 and TRBJ1-6; TRBD1 matches 8 bases. The V gene end was trimmed by 3 bases and the J gene end by 11 bases; junction bases not matched to a gene: 6. CDR1 LNHDA and CDR2 SQIVND come from the germline V gene (reference sequence). The CDR3 length is 14 residues. The CDR3 nucleotides read TGTGCCAGTAGTATCCCGACAGGGGTTACACCCCTCCACTTT. Protein sequence: CASSIPTGVTPLHF.

This chain uses TRBV28 with TRBJ2-7, with D possibly TRBD2 on 5 matching bases. V lost 5 bases and J lost 4, with 9 bases in between. CDR1 and CDR2 from the germline V gene are MDHEN and SYDVKM. CDR3 length: 12 amino acids. In DNA form, the CDR3 reads TGTGCCAGCAGTACTAGACGGTACGAGCAGTACTTC. Protein product: CASSTRRYEQYF.

The chain carries TRBV30 and TRBJ1-2; possible D gene TRBD1, 6 bases. CDR1 is GTSNPN, CDR2 SVGIG, per germline (reference sequence). V was pared by 0 bases and J by 6 bases, with 8 bases between. This CDR3 is 12 amino acids long. The CDR3 DNA follows: TGTGCCTGGAGTGTACAGGGCGATGGCTACACCTTC. Protein product: CAWSVQGDGYTF.